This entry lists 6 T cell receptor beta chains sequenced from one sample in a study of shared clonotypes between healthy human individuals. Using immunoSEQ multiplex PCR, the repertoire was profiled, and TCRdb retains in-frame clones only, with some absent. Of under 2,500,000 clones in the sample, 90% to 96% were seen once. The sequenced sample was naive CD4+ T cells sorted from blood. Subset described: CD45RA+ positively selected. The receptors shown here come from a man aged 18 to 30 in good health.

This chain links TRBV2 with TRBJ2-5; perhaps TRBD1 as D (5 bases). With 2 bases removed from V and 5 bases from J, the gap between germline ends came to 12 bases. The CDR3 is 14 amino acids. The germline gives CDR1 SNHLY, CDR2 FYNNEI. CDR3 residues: CASSEWGPGETQYF. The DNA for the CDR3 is TGTGCCAGCAGTGAATGGGGCCCTGGGGAGACCCAGTACTTC.

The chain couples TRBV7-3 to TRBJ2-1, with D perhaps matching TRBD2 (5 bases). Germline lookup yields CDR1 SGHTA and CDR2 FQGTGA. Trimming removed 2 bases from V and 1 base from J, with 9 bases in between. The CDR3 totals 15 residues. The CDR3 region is CASSLPGFSYNEQFF. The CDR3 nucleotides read TGTGCCAGCAGCTTACCGGGGTTTTCCTACAATGAGCAGTTCTTC.

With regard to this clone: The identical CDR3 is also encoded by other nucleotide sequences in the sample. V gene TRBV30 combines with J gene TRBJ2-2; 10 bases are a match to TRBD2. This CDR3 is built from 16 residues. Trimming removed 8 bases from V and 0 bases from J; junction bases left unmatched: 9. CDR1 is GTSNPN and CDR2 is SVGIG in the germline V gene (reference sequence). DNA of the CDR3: TGTGCCGGCATCAGGACTAGCGGTACGAACACCGGGGAGCTGTTTTTT. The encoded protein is CAGIRTSGTNTGELFF.

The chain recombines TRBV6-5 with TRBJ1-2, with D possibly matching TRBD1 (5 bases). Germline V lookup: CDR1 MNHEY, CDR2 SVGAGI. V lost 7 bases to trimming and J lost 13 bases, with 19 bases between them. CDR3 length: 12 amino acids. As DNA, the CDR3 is TGTGCCAGCAACACCGGGACCGCTCCTGCCACCTTC. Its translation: CASNTGTAPATF.

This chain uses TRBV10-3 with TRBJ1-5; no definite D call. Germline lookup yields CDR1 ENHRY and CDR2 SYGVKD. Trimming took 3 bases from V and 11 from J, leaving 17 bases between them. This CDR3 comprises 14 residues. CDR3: CAISDVNSDSAQHF. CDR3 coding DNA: TGTGCCATCAGTGATGTGAATTCGGATTCAGCCCAGCATTTT.

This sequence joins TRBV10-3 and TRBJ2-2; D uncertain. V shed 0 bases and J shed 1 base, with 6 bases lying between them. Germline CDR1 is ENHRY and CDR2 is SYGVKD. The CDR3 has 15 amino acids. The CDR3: CAISESNGNTGELFF. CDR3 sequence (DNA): TGTGCCATCAGTGAGTCGAACGGGAACACCGGGGAGCTGTTTTTT.